The rows below give T cell receptor beta chains drawn from one sample of a study of shared clonotypes between healthy human individuals. Some clones are missing from TCRdb's copy, which holds only in-frame ones; the method was immunoSEQ multiplex PCR. The data contain a few million clones, 85% to 95% of them singletons. Sequencing was carried out using naive CD4+ T cells from PBMCs. These receptor sequences come from a man between 18 and 29 years old in good health. Some clones in this sample may be carry-over from other donors' samples. Each CDR3 is given with its conserved first and last residue. The D gene is left open where the match is weak. A row's size may be missing; if present it is once, few, many or a size class.

>TRBD2|NA|TRBJ2-3|TRBV4-2
CASSQGSASGSSTDTQYF
TGTGCCAGCAGCCAAGGAAGCGCTAGCGGATCTAGCACAGATACGCAGTATTTT
>TRBD2|NA|TRBJ2-5|TRBV27
CASSSWTSGQETQYF
TGTGCCAGCAGTTCCTGGACTAGCGGACAAGAGACCCAGTACTTC
>NA|NA|TRBJ2-3|TRBV18
CASSPGRDHFETQYF
TGTGCCAGCTCACCAGGCCGGGACCACTTTGAGACGCAGTATTTT
>NA|NA|TRBJ2-1|TRBV11-2
CASSQGRHNEQFF
TGTGCCAGCAGCCAGGGGCGCCACAATGAGCAGTTCTTC
>NA|NA|TRBJ2-3|TRBV4-1
CASSRLTDTQYF
TGCGCCAGCAGCCGCCTCACAGATACGCAGTATTTT
>NA|NA|TRBJ2-7|TRBV2
CASSDVFRDKTYEQYF
TGTGCCAGCAGTGATGTCTTTAGAGACAAAACCTACGAGCAGTACTTC
>TRBD1|NA|TRBJ2-7|TRBV7-6
CASSLDPGGQLQSSYEQYF
TGTGCCAGCAGCTTAGATCCAGGGGGACAGCTACAAAGCTCCTACGAGCAGTACTTC
>TRBD1|NA|TRBJ1-1|TRBV14
CASSQDGNINGTGGAYQAFF
TGTGCCAGCAGCCAAGATGGAAATATCAATGGGACAGGGGGCGCGTATCAAGCTTTCTTT
>TRBD1|NA|TRBJ1-2|TRBV9
CASSVGIGQDGYTF
TGTGCCAGCAGCGTAGGGATCGGACAGGATGGCTACACCTTC
>NA|NA|TRBJ1-1|TRBV18
CASPSLVGVNTEAFF
TGTGCCAGCCCCTCCCTCGTGGGAGTGAACACTGAAGCTTTCTTT
>TRBD1|NA|TRBJ1-1|TRBV25-1
CASSEGRGLENTEAFF
TGTGCCAGCAGTGAAGGGAGGGGGCTTGAGAACACTGAAGCTTTCTTT
>NA|NA|TRBJ1-3|TRBV28
CASSPGQPGNTIYF
TGTGCCAGCAGTCCCGGACAACCTGGAAACACCATATATTTT
>NA|NA|TRBJ2-1|TRBV2
CASTDQSDEQFF
TGTGCCAGCACGGACCAGTCGGATGAGCAGTTCTTC
>TRBD2|NA|TRBJ2-1|TRBV29-1
CSVRTRLAGVREQFF
TGCAGCGTCCGAACCCGACTAGCGGGAGTTCGGGAGCAGTTCTTC
>TRBD2|NA|TRBJ2-7|TRBV4-1
CASSQQTSGTIYYEQYF
TGCGCCAGCAGCCAACAGACTAGCGGGACAATCTACTACGAGCAGTACTTC
>NA|NA|TRBJ1-5|TRBV18
CASSPAVSNQPQHF
TGTGCCAGCTCACCTGCAGTTAGCAATCAGCCCCAGCATTTT
>NA|NA|TRBJ2-1|TRBV27
CASRRMWGRDYNEQFF
TGTGCCAGCCGGCGGATGTGGGGGCGAGACTACAATGAGCAGTTCTTC
>NA|NA|TRBJ2-2|TRBV19
CASSVVTGELFF
TGTGCCAGTAGTGTCGTAACCGGGGAGCTGTTTTTT
>NA|NA|TRBJ2-1|TRBV27
CASRPVSGMPKYNEQFF
TGTGCCAGCAGACCCGTGTCAGGAATGCCGAAGTACAATGAGCAGTTCTTC
>NA|NA|TRBJ1-2|TRBV28
CASSRAGTPGDYGYTF
TGTGCCAGCAGCCGAGCTGGGACCCCGGGGGACTATGGCTACACCTTC
>TRBD2|once|TRBJ2-3|TRBV15
CATSRDGSGSGADTQYF
TGTGCCACCAGCAGAGATGGGAGCGGGAGTGGGGCAGATACGCAGTATTTT
>NA|NA|TRBJ1-2|TRBV28
CASGQGNRYGYTF
TGTGCCAGCGGTCAGGGGAATCGCTATGGCTACACCTTC
>NA|NA|TRBJ1-4|TRBV19
CASSAMVGQATNEKLFF
TGTGCCAGTAGTGCAATGGTGGGCCAAGCAACTAATGAAAAACTGTTTTTT
>NA|NA|TRBJ2-3|TRBV19
CASSGGSTDTQYF
TGTGCCAGTAGTGGCGGGAGCACAGATACGCAGTATTTT
>TRBD2|once|TRBJ2-2|TRBV7-2
CASSGRLAGGPGTGELFF
TGTGCCAGCAGCGGCAGACTAGCGGGAGGGCCGGGCACCGGGGAGCTGTTTTTT
>NA|NA|TRBJ2-5|TRBV5-6
CASSQRPRETQYF
TGTGCCAGCAGCCAACGACCGAGGGAGACCCAGTACTTC
>NA|NA|TRBJ2-1|TRBV28
CASSLGVSYNEQFF
TGTGCCAGCAGTTTGGGCGTCTCCTACAATGAGCAGTTCTTC
>NA|NA|TRBJ2-5|TRBV6-5
CASRIQGTETQYF
TGTGCCAGCAGGATACAGGGTACAGAGACCCAGTACTTC
>TRBD2|NA|TRBJ2-1|TRBV6-6
CASSYGGSSGGEQFF
TGTGCCAGCAGTTACGGCGGGAGCAGTGGTGGTGAGCAGTTCTTC
>NA|NA|TRBJ2-2|TRBV19
CASSPRAGKTNTGELFF
TGTGCCAGTAGTCCCCGGGCAGGCAAAACGAACACCGGGGAGCTGTTTTTT
>NA|NA|TRBJ1-3|TRBV6-5
CASTSVSSSGNTIYF
TGTGCCAGCACCTCAGTGAGCAGCTCTGGAAACACCATATATTTT
>NA|NA|TRBJ2-2|TRBV9
CASSVASSQNTGELFF
TGTGCCAGCAGCGTAGCATCCTCCCAGAACACCGGGGAGCTGTTTTTT
>NA|NA|TRBJ2-5|TRBV4-1
CASSQVVRESKKTQYF
TGCGCCAGCAGCCAAGTAGTCCGGGAGTCCAAGAAGACCCAGTACTTC
>NA|NA|TRBJ2-7|TRBV4-1
CASSQGLVSDEQYF
TGCGCCAGCAGCCAAGGACTAGTCTCCGACGAGCAGTACTTC